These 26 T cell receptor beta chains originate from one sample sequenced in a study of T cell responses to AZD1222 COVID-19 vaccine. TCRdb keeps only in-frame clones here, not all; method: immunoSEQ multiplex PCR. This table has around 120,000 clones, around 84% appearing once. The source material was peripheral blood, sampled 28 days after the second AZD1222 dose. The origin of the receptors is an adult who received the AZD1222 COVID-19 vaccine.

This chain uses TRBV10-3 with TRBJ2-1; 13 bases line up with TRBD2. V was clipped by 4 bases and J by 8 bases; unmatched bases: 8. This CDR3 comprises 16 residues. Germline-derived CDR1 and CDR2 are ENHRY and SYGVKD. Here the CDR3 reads CAISVELAGGHDEQFF. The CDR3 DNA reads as TGTGCCATCAGTGTGGAACTAGCGGGGGGGCACGATGAGCAGTTCTTC.

This chain's CDR3 is CASNKPGDTEAFF. The DNA of the CDR3 is TGTGCCAGCAATAAACCCGGGGACACTGAAGCTTTCTTT. The chain links TRBV6-4 to TRBJ1-1, with D unclear. CDR1 is MRHNA, CDR2 SNTAGT, per germline. The ends were cut back, 7 bases at V and 3 bases at J, with 12 bases in the middle. CDR3 length equals 13 residues.

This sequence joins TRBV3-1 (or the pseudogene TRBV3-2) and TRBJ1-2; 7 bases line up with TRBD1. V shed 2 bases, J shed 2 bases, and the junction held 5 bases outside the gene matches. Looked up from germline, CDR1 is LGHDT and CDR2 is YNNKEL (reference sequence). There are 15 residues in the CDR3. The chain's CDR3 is CASSQYRGTNYGYTF. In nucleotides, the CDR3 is TGTGCCAGCAGCCAATACAGGGGAACCAACTATGGCTACACCTTC.

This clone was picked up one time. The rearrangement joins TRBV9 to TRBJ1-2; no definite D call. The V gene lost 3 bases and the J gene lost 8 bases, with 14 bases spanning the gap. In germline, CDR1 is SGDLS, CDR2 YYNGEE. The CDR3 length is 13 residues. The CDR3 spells CASSAPFVGGYTF. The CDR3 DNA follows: TGTGCCAGCAGCGCACCATTCGTCGGGGGCTACACCTTC.

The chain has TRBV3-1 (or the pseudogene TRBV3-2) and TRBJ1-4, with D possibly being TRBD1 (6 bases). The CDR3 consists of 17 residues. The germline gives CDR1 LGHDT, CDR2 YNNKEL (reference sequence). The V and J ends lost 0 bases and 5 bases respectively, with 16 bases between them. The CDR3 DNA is TGTGCCAGCAGCCAAGATCGGTACAAGGGGGGAAATGAAAAACTGTTTTTT. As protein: CASSQDRYKGGNEKLFF.

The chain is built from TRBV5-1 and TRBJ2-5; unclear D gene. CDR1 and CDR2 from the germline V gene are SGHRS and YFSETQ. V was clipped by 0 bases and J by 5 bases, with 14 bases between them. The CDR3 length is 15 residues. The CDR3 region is CASSLAPALSETQYF. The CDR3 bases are TGCGCCAGCAGCTTGGCCCCGGCCCTTTCCGAGACCCAGTACTTC.

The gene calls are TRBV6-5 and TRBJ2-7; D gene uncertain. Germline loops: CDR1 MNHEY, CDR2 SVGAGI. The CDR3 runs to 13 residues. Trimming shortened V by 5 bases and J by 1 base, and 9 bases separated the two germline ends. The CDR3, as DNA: TGTGCCAGCAGTCGGATTGCATCCTACGAGCAGTACTTC. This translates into CASSRIASYEQYF.

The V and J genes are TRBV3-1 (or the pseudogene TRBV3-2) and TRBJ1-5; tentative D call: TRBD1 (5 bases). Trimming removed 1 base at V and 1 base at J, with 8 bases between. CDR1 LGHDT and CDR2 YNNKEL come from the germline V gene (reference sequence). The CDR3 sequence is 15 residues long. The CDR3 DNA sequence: TGTGCCAGCAGCCAAGGGACAAAGAGCAATCAGCCCCAGCATTTT. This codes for CASSQGTKSNQPQHF.

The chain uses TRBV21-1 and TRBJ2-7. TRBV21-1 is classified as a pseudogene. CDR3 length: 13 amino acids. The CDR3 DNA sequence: TGTGCCAGCAAATTAGGCAGAACCTACGAGCAGTACTTC. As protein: CASKLGRTYEQYF.

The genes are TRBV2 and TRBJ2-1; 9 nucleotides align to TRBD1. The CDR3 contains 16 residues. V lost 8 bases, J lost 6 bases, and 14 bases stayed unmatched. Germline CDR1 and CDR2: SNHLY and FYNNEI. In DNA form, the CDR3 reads TGTGCCAGCGCCATGGCGAGGACAGGGGCCTTCAATGAGCAGTTCTTC. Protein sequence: CASAMARTGAFNEQFF.

This CDR3 reads CASSSRENSPLHF. The CDR3 nucleotides read TGTGCCAGCAGTTCACGGGAGAATTCACCCCTCCACTTT. The chain carries TRBV12-3 or TRBV12-4 and TRBJ1-6; no reliable D call. V gave up 4 bases and J gave up 7 bases, with 8 bases separating them. The CDR3 contains 13 residues.

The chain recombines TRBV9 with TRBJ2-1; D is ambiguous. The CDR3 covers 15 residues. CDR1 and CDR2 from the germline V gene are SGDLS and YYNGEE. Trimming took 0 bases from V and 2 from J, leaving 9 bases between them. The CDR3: CASSVAAATYNEQFF. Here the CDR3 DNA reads TGTGCCAGCAGCGTAGCGGCAGCAACCTACAATGAGCAGTTCTTC.

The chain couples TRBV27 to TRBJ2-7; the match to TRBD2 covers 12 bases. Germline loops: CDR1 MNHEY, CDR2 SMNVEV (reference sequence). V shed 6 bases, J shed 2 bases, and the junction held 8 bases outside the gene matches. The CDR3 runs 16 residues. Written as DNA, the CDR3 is TGTGCCAGCAGCCCATCTAGCGGGAGGGCGGCCTACGAGCAGTACTTC. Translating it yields CASSPSSGRAAYEQYF.

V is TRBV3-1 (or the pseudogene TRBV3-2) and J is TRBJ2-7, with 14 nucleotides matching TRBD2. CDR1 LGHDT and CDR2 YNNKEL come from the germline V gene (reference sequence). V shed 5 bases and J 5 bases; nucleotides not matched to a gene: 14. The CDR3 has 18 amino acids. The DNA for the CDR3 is TGTGCCAGCAGCTGGACTAGCGGGGGGAGAAGGAATATCCACGAGCAGTACTTC. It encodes CASSWTSGGRRNIHEQYF.

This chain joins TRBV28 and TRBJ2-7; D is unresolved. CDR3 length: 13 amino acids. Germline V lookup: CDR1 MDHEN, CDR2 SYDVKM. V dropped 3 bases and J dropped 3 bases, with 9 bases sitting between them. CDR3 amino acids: CASSFIAGYEQYF. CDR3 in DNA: TGTGCCAGCAGTTTCATAGCAGGCTACGAGCAGTACTTC. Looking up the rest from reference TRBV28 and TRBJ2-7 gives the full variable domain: DVKVTQSSRYLVKRTGEKVFLECVQDMDHENMFWYRQDPGLGLRLIYFSYDVKMKEKGDIPEGYSVSREKKERFSLILESASTNQTSMYLCASSFIAGYEQYFGPGTRLTVT.

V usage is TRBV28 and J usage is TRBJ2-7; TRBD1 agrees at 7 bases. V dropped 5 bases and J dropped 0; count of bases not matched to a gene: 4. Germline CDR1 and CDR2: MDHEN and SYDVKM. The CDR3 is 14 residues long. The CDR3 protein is CASSRGTVSYEQYF. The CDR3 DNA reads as TGTGCCAGCAGTCGAGGGACAGTCTCCTACGAGCAGTACTTC.

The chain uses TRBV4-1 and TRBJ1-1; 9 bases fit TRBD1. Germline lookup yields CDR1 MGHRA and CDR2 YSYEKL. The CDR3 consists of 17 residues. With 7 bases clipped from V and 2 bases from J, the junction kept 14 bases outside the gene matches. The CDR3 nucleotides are TGCGCCAGCATGGGGATAGGGACAGGGATTAGAAACACTGAAGCTTTCTTT. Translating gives CASMGIGTGIRNTEAFF.

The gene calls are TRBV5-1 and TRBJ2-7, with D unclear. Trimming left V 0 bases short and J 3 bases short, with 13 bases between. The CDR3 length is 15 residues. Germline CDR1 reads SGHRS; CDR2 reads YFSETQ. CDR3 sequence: CASSLAAGLGYEQYF. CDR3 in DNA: TGCGCCAGCAGCTTGGCCGCCGGCTTGGGCTACGAGCAGTACTTC. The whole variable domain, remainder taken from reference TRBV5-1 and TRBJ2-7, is KAGVTQTPRYLIKTRGQQVTLSCSPISGHRSVSWYQQTPGQGLQFLFEYFSETQRNKGNFPGRFSGRQFSNSRSEMNVSTLELGDSALYLCASSLAAGLGYEQYFGPGTRLTVT.

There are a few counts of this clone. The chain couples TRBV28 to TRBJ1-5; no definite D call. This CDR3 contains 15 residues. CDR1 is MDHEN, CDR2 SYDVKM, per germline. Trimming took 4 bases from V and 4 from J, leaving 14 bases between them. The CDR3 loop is CASSSLQNRNQPQHF. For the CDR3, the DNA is TGTGCCAGCAGTTCCTTACAGAATCGAAATCAGCCCCAGCATTTT. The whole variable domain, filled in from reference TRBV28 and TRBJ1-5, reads DVKVTQSSRYLVKRTGEKVFLECVQDMDHENMFWYRQDPGLGLRLIYFSYDVKMKEKGDIPEGYSVSREKKERFSLILESASTNQTSMYLCASSSLQNRNQPQHFGDGTRLSIL.

CDR3 in amino acids: CASSPRGQFQGAFF. DNA for the CDR3: TGTGCCAGCAGCCCCCGGGGGCAGTTCCAAGGAGCTTTCTTT. The chain is built from TRBV7-2 and TRBJ1-1; D perhaps matches TRBD1 (6 bases). The CDR3 covers 14 residues. Germline V CDR1 and CDR2: SGHTA, FQGNSA. V lost 5 bases and J lost 10, with 20 bases in between. Full variable domain (missing parts from reference TRBV7-2 and TRBJ1-1): GAGVSQSPSNKVTEKGKDVELRCDPISGHTALYWYRQSLGQGLEFLIYFQGNSAPDKSGLPSDRFSAERTGGSVSTLTIQRTQQEDSAVYLCASSPRGQFQGAFFGQGTRLTVV.

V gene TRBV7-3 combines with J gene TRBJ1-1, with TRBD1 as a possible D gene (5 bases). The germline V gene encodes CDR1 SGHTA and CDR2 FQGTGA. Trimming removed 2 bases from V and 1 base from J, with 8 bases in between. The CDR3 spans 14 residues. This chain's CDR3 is CASSLGTANTEAFF. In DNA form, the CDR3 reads TGTGCCAGCAGCTTAGGGACGGCGAACACTGAAGCTTTCTTT.

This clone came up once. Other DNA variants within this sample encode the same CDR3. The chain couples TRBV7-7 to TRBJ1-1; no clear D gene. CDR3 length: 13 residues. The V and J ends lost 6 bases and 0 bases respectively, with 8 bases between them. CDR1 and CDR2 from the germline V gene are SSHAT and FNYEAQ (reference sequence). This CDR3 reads CASSLTLNTEAFF. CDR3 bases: TGTGCCAGCAGTCTGACATTGAACACTGAAGCTTTCTTT.

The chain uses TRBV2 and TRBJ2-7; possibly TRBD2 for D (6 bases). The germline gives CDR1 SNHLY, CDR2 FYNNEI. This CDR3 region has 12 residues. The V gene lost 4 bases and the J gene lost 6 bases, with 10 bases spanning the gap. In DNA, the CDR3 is TGTGCCAGCAGTGTTCAGGGAGGCGAGCAGTACTTC. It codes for CASSVQGGEQYF.

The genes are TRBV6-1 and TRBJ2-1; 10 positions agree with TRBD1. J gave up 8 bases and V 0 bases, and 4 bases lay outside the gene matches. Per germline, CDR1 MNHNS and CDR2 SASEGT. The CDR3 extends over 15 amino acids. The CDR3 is CASSEAGTGADEQFF. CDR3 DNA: TGTGCCAGCAGTGAAGCCGGGACAGGGGCAGATGAGCAGTTCTTC.

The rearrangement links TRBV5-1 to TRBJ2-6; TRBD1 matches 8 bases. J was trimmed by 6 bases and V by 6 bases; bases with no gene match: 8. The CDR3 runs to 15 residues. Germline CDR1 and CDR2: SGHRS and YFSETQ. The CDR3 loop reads CASTQTGAQANVLTF. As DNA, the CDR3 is TGCGCCAGCACCCAGACAGGGGCCCAGGCCAACGTCCTGACTTTC. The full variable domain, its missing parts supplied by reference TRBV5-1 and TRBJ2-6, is KAGVTQTPRYLIKTRGQQVTLSCSPISGHRSVSWYQQTPGQGLQFLFEYFSETQRNKGNFPGRFSGRQFSNSRSEMNVSTLELGDSALYLCASTQTGAQANVLTFGAGSRLTVL.

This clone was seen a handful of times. The CDR3 DNA sequence: TGTGCCACCAGCAGAGATATCAGTATTAATGAGCAGTTCTTC. This sequence encodes CATSRDISINEQFF. The V call is TRBV15, the J call TRBJ2-1; D call uncertain. Per the germline V gene, CDR1 is LNHNV and CDR2 is YYDKDF (reference sequence). This CDR3 spans 14 amino acids. V was clipped by 0 bases and J by 7 bases, with 10 bases between them.